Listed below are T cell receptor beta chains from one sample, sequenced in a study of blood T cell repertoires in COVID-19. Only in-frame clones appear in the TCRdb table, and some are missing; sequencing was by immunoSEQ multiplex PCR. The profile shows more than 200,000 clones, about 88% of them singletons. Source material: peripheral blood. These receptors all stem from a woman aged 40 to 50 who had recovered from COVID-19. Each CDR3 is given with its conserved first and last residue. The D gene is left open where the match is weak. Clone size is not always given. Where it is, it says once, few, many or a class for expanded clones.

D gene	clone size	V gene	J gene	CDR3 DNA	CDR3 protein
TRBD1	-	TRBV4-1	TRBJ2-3	TGCGCCAGCAGCCCTGGGACAGCCAGCACAGATACGCAGTATTTT	CASSPGTASTDTQYF
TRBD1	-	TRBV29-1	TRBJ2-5	TGCAGCGCCAAACCGGACAGGGGGTTGGAGACCCAGTACTTC	CSAKPDRGLETQYF
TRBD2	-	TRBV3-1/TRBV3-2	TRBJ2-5	TGTGCCAGCAGGGTTAGCGGGAATGGGGAGACCCAGTACTTC	CASRVSGNGETQYF
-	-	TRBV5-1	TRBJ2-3	TGCGCCAGCAGAGGTGGGGGCGGCTTTAGCACAGATACGCAGTATTTT	CASRGGGGFSTDTQYF
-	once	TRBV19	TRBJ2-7	TGTGCCAGTAGTATAGGACAGACTCCTGAGCAGTACTTC	CASSIGQTPEQYF
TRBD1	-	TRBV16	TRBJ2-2	TGTGCCAGCAGCCACTACGGGGACAGGGGGCTTGACACCGGGGAGCTGTTTTTT	CASSHYGDRGLDTGELFF
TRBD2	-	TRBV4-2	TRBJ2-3	TGTGCCAGCAGCCCGAGACTAGCGGGAGGGTACACAGATACGCAGTATTTT	CASSPRLAGGYTDTQYF
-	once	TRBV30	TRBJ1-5	TGTGCCTGGAGTGGACGGGGCAATCAGCCCCAGCATTTT	CAWSGRGNQPQHF
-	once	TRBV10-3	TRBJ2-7	TGTGCCATCAGTGACGACGACTGGCCATACGAGCAGTACTTC	CAISDDDWPYEQYF
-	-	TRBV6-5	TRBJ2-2	TGTGCCAGTGGACGGACAATGAACACCGGGGAGCTGTTTTTT	CASGRTMNTGELFF
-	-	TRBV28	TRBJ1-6	TGTGCCAGCAGTTTGGGGGAGGGTAATTCACCCCTCCACTTT	CASSLGEGNSPLHF
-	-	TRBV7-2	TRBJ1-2	TGTGCCAGCAGCTTAGCGTCACAGGGTAACTATGGCTACACCTTC	CASSLASQGNYGYTF
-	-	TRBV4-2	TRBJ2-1	TGTGCCAGCAGCCAAGAAGCCCCCGGGCCAGGGCCCTACAATGAGCAGTTCTTC	CASSQEAPGPGPYNEQFF
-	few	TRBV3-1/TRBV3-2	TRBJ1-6	TGTGCCAGCAGCCAAGCCGACAGGTATAATTCACCCCTCCACTTT	CASSQADRYNSPLHF
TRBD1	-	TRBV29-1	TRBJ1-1	TGCAGCGCCAGGACAGGGGAGAACACTGAAGCTTTCTTT	CSARTGENTEAFF
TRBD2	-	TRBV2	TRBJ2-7	TGTGCCAGCAGTAGTGGCGGGGGGCCCTACGAGCAGTACTTC	CASSSGGGPYEQYF
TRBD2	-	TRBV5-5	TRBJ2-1	TGTGCCAGCAGCCTGAGCGGGGGGGCCAGGGATGAGCAGTTCTTC	CASSLSGGARDEQFF
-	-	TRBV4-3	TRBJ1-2	TGCGCCAGCAGCCAAGCCCTGGCCGCTAACTATGGCTACACCTTC	CASSQALAANYGYTF
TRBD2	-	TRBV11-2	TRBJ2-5	TGTGCCAGCAGCTTAGGGGCGGGACTAGCGGAAGAGACCCAGTACTTC	CASSLGAGLAEETQYF
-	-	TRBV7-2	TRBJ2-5	TGTGCCAGCAGCTTAGATTGGGCATCAGAGACCCAGTACTTC	CASSLDWASETQYF
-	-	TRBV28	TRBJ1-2	TGTGCCAGCAGGCGGGGCTATGGCTACACCTTC	CASRRGYGYTF
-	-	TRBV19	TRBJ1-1	TGTGCCAGTAGTATGGTAGTGAACACTGAAGCTTTCTTT	CASSMVVNTEAFF
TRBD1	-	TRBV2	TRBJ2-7	TGTGCCAGCAGTAACCCGACAGGGGGAAAATACGAGCAGTACTTC	CASSNPTGGKYEQYF
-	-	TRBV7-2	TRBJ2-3	TGTGCCAGCAGCCCTAGACAGGCACCTTTCACAGATACGCAGTATTTT	CASSPRQAPFTDTQYF
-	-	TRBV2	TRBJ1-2	TGTGCCAGCAGAATGACAGAAATCCCGGGTAGCTACACCTTC	CASRMTEIPGSYTF
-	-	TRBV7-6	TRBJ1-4	TGTGCCAGCAGCACCCGACAGACCTCTAATGAAAAACTGTTTTTT	CASSTRQTSNEKLFF
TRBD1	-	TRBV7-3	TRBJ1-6	TGTGCCAGCAGCTTAGTCGGGACAGACAATTCACCCCTCCACTTT	CASSLVGTDNSPLHF
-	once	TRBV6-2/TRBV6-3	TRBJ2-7	TGTGCCAGCAGTTACTTGGCGGGGCAGGGGGATTTCTACGAGCAGTACTTC	CASSYLAGQGDFYEQYF
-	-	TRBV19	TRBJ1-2	TGTGCCAGTAGTATAGAGGCAGGGATCAACTATGGCTACACCTTC	CASSIEAGINYGYTF
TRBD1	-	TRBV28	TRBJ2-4	TGTGCCAGCAGTTCCGACAGGGTTATAGCCAAAAACATTCAGTACTTC	CASSSDRVIAKNIQYF
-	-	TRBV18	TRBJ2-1	TGTGCCAGCTCCGATACGGGTGAGCAGTTCTTC	CASSDTGEQFF
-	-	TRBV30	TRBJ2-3	TGTGCCTGGAGTGTACTTGGGGGCGGCACAGATACGCAGTATTTT	CAWSVLGGGTDTQYF
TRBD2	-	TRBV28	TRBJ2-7	TGTGCCAGCACAGGTTTAGCGGGAGGAACCTACGAGCAGTACTTC	CASTGLAGGTYEQYF
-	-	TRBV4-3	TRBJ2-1	TGCGCCAGCAGCGCGGGATTCCCAAGCTCCTACAATGAGCAGTTCTTC	CASSAGFPSSYNEQFF
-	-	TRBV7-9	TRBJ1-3	TGTGCCAGCAGCTTAGTGGGCTCAGGAAACACCATATATTTT	CASSLVGSGNTIYF
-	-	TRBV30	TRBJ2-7	TGTGCCTGGATCAGGGGCCGGGAGCAGTACTTC	CAWIRGREQYF
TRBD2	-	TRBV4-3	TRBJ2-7	TGCGCCAGCAGCCAAGCCTTAGGGCTAGCGGGAGACTACGAGCAGTACTTC	CASSQALGLAGDYEQYF
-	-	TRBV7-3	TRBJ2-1	TGTGCCAGCAGCTACCCGGGAGTAGGGAATGAGCAGTTCTTC	CASSYPGVGNEQFF
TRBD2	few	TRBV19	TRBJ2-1	TGTGCCAGTAGCGGACTAGCGGGGTTCAATGAGCAGTTCTTC	CASSGLAGFNEQFF
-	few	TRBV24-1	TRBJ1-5	TGTGCCACCTGGGGGGGGGCAAATCAGCCCCAGCATTTT	CATWGGANQPQHF
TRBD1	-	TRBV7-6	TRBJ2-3	TGTGCCAGCAGCCCACGGACAGGGTGGACAGATACGCAGTATTTT	CASSPRTGWTDTQYF
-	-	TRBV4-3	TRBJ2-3	TGCGCCAGCAGCCAAGACCTAGGCGCAGATACGCAGTATTTT	CASSQDLGADTQYF
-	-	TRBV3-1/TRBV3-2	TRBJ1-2	TGTGCCAGCAGCCAAGATCGGGGCTACACCTTC	CASSQDRGYTF